This T cell receptor beta chain was found in a study of control samples from healthy donors and cancer patients. TCRdb's copy holds only in-frame clones and misses some; the assay was immunoSEQ multiplex PCR. The sample yields about 160,000 clones, 70% to 90% seen once. The CDR3 has 15 residues. Trimming took 6 bases from V and 4 from J; bases not matched to a gene: 5. CDR1 and CDR2 from the germline V gene are ENHRY and SYGVKD. The source material was blood. The source is a man aged 25-40 years in good health. V usage is TRBV10-3 and J usage is TRBJ2-2, with 10 bases lining up with TRBD1. CDR3 amino acids: CAIRTGTGVTGELFF. The CDR3, as DNA: TGTGCCATCAGAACCGGGACAGGGGTCACCGGGGAGCTGTTTTTT.